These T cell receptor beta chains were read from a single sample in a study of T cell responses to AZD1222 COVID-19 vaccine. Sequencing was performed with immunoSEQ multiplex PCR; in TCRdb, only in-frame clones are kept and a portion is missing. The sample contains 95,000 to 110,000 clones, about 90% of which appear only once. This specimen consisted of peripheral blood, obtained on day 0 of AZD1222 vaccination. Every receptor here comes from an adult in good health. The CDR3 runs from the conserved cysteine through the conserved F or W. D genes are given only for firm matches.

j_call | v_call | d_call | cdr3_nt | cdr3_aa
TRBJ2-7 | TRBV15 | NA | TGTGCCACCAGCAGAGATCGGGACATAACCGAGCAGTACTTC | CATSRDRDITEQYF
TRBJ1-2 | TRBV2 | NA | TGTGCCAGCAGTCTTAGGGGGAAGGGCTATGGCTACACCTTC | CASSLRGKGYGYTF
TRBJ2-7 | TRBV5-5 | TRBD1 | TGTGCCAGCAGGCGATCCGGACAGGGCTTCGAGCAGTACTTC | CASRRSGQGFEQYF
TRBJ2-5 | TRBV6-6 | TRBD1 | TGTGCCAGCTTGGACAGGGGCGGAGAGACCCAGTACTTC | CASLDRGGETQYF
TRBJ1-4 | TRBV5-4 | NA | TGTGCCAGCAGCGAGGGGTCTACTAATGAAAAACTGTTTTTT | CASSEGSTNEKLFF
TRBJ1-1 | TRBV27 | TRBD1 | TGTGCCAGCAGTCCGGGGACAGGAGAGCTGAACACTGAAGCTTTCTTT | CASSPGTGELNTEAFF
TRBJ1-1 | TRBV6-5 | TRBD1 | TGTGCCAGCAGCCCAGGGGGGAACACTGAAGCTTTCTTT | CASSPGGNTEAFF
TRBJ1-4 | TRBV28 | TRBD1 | TGTGCCAGCAGGCCGACAGGGGGCCCAACTAATGAAAAACTGTTTTTT | CASRPTGGPTNEKLFF
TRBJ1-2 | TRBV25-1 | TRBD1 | TGTGCCAGCAGTGATGCCCCGGACAGGGGGAACTATGGCTACACCTTC | CASSDAPDRGNYGYTF
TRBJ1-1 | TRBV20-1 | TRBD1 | TGCAGTGCTAGTGGGACAGGGAGGGGGTTGAACACTGAAGCTTTCTTT | CSASGTGRGLNTEAFF
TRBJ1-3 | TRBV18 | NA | TGTGCCAGCTCACCCGCGAACTCTGGAAACACCATATATTTT | CASSPANSGNTIYF
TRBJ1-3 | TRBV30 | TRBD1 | TGTGCCTGGTCAGGGGGTTTATCTGGAAACACCATATATTTT | CAWSGGLSGNTIYF
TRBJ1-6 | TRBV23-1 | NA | TGCGCCAGCAGTAATTCGGGAGGGGAAACCTATAATTTCCCCCTCCACTTT | CASSNSGGETYNFPLHF
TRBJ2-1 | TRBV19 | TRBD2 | TGTGCCAGTAGTATCGAGCTAGCGGCCTACAATGAGCAGTTCTTC | CASSIELAAYNEQFF
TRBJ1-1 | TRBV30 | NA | TGTGCCTGGAGGTTGGAGGAAGGTGAAGCTTTCTTT | CAWRLEEGEAFF
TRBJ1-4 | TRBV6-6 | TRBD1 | TGTGCCAGCAGTTTCTCCGGGACAGGGAGCGAAAAACTGTTTTTT | CASSFSGTGSEKLFF